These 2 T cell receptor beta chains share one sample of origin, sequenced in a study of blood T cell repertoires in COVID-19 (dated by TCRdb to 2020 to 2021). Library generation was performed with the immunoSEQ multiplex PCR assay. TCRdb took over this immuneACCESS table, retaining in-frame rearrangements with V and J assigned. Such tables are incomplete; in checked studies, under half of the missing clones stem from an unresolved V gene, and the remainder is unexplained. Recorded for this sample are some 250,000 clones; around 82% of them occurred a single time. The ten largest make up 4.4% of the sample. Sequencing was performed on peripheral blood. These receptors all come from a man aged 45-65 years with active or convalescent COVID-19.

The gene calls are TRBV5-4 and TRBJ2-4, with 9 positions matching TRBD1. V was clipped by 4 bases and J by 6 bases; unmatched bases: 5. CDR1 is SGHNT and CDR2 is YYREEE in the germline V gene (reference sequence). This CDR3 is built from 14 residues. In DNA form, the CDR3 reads TGTGCCAGCAGCGCGGGACAGGGTACAAACATTCAGTACTTC. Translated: CASSAGQGTNIQYF. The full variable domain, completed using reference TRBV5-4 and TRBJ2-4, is ETGVTQSPTHLIKTRGQQVTLRCSSQSGHNTVSWYQQALGQGPQFIFQYYREEENGRGNFPPRFSGLQFPNYSSELNVNALELDDSALYLCASSAGQGTNIQYFGAGTRLSVL.

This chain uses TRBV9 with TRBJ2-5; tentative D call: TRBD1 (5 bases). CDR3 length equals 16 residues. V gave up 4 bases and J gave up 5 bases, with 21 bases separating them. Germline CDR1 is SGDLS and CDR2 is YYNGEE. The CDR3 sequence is CASSPSWQGSFETQYF. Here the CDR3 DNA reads TGTGCCAGCAGCCCAAGCTGGCAGGGCAGTTTCGAGACCCAGTACTTC. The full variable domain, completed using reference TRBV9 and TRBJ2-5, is DSGVTQTPKHLITATGQRVTLRCSPRSGDLSVYWYQQSLDQGLQFLIQYYNGEERAKGNILERFSAQQFPDLHSELNLSSLELGDSALYFCASSPSWQGSFETQYFGPGTRLLVL.